This T cell receptor (beta chain) was obtained from a study of OX40 agonist ivuxolimab in advanced cancers. About the research overall: Ivuxolimab was delivered to patients intravenously every 2 weeks at doses spanning 0.01 to 10 mg/kg. Averaging roughly 60 years in age, with a range of roughly 23 to 80, the cohort was more than 75% male.

The CDR3 is made up of 16 amino acids. Germline CDR1 MGHRA, CDR2 YSYEKL. V shed 1 base and J shed 8 bases, with 20 bases lying between them. TCRdb keeps only in-frame clones here, not all; method: immunoSEQ multiplex PCR. The data contain 52,000 or so clones, over 75% of them singletons. The receptor's source is an adult with an advanced solid tumor such as melanoma, head and neck, liver or kidney cancer. The chain joins TRBV4-1 to TRBJ1-2; perhaps TRBD1 as D (5 bases). The specimen comprised CD4+ or CD8+ T cells sorted from blood, sampled in a trial of the OX40 agonist ivuxolimab. CDR3 nucleotide sequence: TGCGCCAGCAGCCAAGTTTTTGGCAGGGCAGGAGAGGGCTACACCTTC. Residues: CASSQVFGRAGEGYTF.